One and the same sample provided the 23 T cell receptor beta chains below, sequenced in a study of control samples from healthy donors and cancer patients. Here immunoSEQ multiplex PCR was the method, and the copy in TCRdb shows in-frame clones only, minus some. The sample holds some 220,000 clones; 85% to 95% are singletons and the top ten take around 1.5%. Sequencing was done on a sample of blood. These receptors all come from a man aged 50 or older in good health.

CDR3 sequence: CASTQRGSEAFF. The CDR3 DNA reads as TGTGCCAGCACCCAGAGGGGGTCTGAAGCTTTCTTT. The chain combines TRBV7-2 with TRBJ1-1; TRBD1 is a possible D gene (6 bases). This CDR3 spans 12 amino acids. The germline V gene encodes CDR1 SGHTA and CDR2 FQGNSA. V lost 7 bases and J 6 bases, leaving 12 bases between the germline ends.

J is TRBJ2-1 and V is TRBV5-6; 7 positions match TRBD1. Germline V gene data show CDR1 as SGHDT and CDR2 as YYEEEE. V was pared by 2 bases and J by 2 bases, with 4 bases of the junction left unmatched. The CDR3 sequence is 15 residues long. The CDR3 coding sequence is TGTGCCAGCAGCTTTCTACAGGGGACCTACAATGAGCAGTTCTTC. It translates to CASSFLQGTYNEQFF.

This chain links TRBV28 with TRBJ1-4, with D possibly TRBD1 on 5 matching bases. Looked up from germline, CDR1 is MDHEN and CDR2 is SYDVKM. This CDR3 has 15 amino acids. The V end was cut by 9 bases, the J end by 6 bases, with 20 bases between. CDR3 DNA sequence: TGTGCCAGTATACCCTCGACAGCCTTTGATGAAAAACTGTTTTTT. It yields the protein CASIPSTAFDEKLFF.

The rearrangement joins TRBV6-5 to TRBJ2-7; D is unresolved. The ends were cut back, 5 bases at V and 0 bases at J, with 11 bases in the middle. The CDR3 runs to 14 residues. From germline, CDR1 is MNHEY and CDR2 SVGAGI. The CDR3 loop is CASSRRHDSYEQYF. The CDR3 bases are TGTGCCAGCAGTCGCCGACATGACTCCTACGAGCAGTACTTC.

The chain links TRBV5-4 to TRBJ2-3; 8 nucleotides line up with TRBD1. CDR1 is SGHNT and CDR2 is YYREEE in the germline V gene (reference sequence). The CDR3 contains 14 residues. J was trimmed by 6 bases and V by 6 bases; bases with no gene match: 9. The CDR3 protein is CASTTGQGFDTQYF. The CDR3 bases are TGTGCCAGCACCACAGGACAGGGATTTGATACGCAGTATTTT.

V usage is TRBV30 and J usage is TRBJ1-3; D is unresolved. CDR1 is GTSNPN, CDR2 SVGIG, per germline (reference sequence). The CDR3 is 14 residues long. Trimming shortened V by 5 bases and J by 7 bases, and 18 bases separated the two germline ends. DNA of the CDR3: TGTGCCTGGGGCTCGGGGTCCGGCCCGAACACCATATATTTT. This gives the protein CAWGSGSGPNTIYF.

V gene TRBV5-1 combines with J gene TRBJ2-3; 9 bases agree with TRBD1. The CDR3 sequence is 14 residues long. Germline CDR1 SGHRS, CDR2 YFSETQ. V gave up 4 bases and J gave up 4 bases; unmatched junction bases: 4. CDR3 amino acids: CASSTGTGPDTQYF. The CDR3 bases are TGCGCCAGCAGCACAGGGACAGGGCCAGATACGCAGTATTTT.

V and J are TRBV6-4 and TRBJ1-6; the match to TRBD1 covers 7 bases. Trimming removed 11 bases from V and 12 bases from J; junction bases left unmatched: 13. This CDR3 comprises 13 residues. Germline lookup yields CDR1 MRHNA and CDR2 SNTAGT. This CDR3 reads CASRGQGDLPLHF. The CDR3 coding sequence is TGTGCCTCCCGCGGGCAGGGGGACCTACCCCTCCACTTT.

This chain joins TRBV7-9 and TRBJ2-2; D tentatively fits TRBD1 or TRBD2 (5 bases each). The CDR3 contains 16 residues. Germline V gives CDR1 SEHNR, CDR2 FQNEAQ (reference sequence). Between the trimmed V and J ends, which lost 3 bases and 3 bases, there was a span of 14 bases. CDR3 nucleotide sequence: TGTGCCAGCAGCTTTTGGGGCCTGGGAGACACCGGGGAGCTGTTTTTT. Translated, it gives CASSFWGLGDTGELFF.

The V call is TRBV5-1, the J call TRBJ1-3; 8 bases match TRBD1. The CDR3 extends over 14 amino acids. Germline CDR1 and CDR2: SGHRS and YFSETQ. Trimming at V came to 4 bases and at J to 2 bases, leaving 2 bases not matched to a gene. This CDR3 reads CASSVTGAGNTIYF. DNA for the CDR3: TGCGCCAGCAGCGTGACAGGGGCTGGAAACACCATATATTTT.

This chain links TRBV6-5 with TRBJ1-1; 7 bases line up with TRBD1. This CDR3 region has 15 residues. The ends lost 0 bases at V and 5 bases at J; junction bases unmatched: 6. Germline-derived CDR1 and CDR2 are MNHEY and SVGAGI. The CDR3 is CASSYSNRGETEAFF. In DNA, the CDR3 is TGTGCCAGCAGTTACTCGAACAGGGGAGAGACTGAAGCTTTCTTT.

The rearrangement joins TRBV6-6 to TRBJ1-5; TRBD1 might be the D (6 bases). The CDR3 has 14 residues. The germline gives CDR1 MNHNY, CDR2 SVGAGI (reference sequence). The germline V and J ends were trimmed by 4 bases and 4 bases, with 11 bases remaining between them. The CDR3 loop is CASSSRQENQPQHF. In nucleotides, the CDR3 is TGTGCCAGCAGTTCCCGACAGGAAAATCAGCCCCAGCATTTT.

The CDR3 is CASSLDGRIDNEQFF. For the CDR3, the DNA is TGCGCCAGCAGCTTGGACGGAAGGATAGACAATGAGCAGTTCTTC. This chain joins TRBV5-1 and TRBJ2-1; no clear D gene. V was clipped by 0 bases and J by 5 bases, with 12 bases between them. In germline, CDR1 is SGHRS, CDR2 YFSETQ. The CDR3 contains 15 residues.

This chain links TRBV4-3 with TRBJ2-3; 11 bases agree with TRBD2. The CDR3 totals 17 residues. Germline CDR1 LGHNA, CDR2 YSLEER. Trimming cost V 1 base and J 4 bases; bases outside gene matches: 7. The chain's CDR3 is CASSQATSGVAADTQYF. CDR3 DNA: TGCGCCAGCAGCCAAGCGACTAGCGGGGTTGCAGCAGATACGCAGTATTTT.

V and J are TRBV5-1 and TRBJ2-5; perhaps TRBD2 as D (7 bases). The CDR3 sequence is 14 residues long. The V gene lost 4 bases and the J gene lost 1 base, with 11 bases spanning the gap. The germline gives CDR1 SGHRS, CDR2 YFSETQ. The CDR3 spells CASSRGAVQETQYF. For the CDR3, the DNA is TGCGCCAGCAGCCGGGGGGCAGTCCAAGAGACCCAGTACTTC. The full variable domain, completed using reference TRBV5-1 and TRBJ2-5, is KAGVTQTPRYLIKTRGQQVTLSCSPISGHRSVSWYQQTPGQGLQFLFEYFSETQRNKGNFPGRFSGRQFSNSRSEMNVSTLELGDSALYLCASSRGAVQETQYFGPGTRLLVL.

This chain uses TRBV10-3 with TRBJ1-6, with 9 nucleotides matching TRBD1. Germline V lookup: CDR1 ENHRY, CDR2 SYGVKD. CDR3 size: 17 residues. The ends lost 9 bases at V and 4 bases at J; junction bases unmatched: 13. The CDR3 sequence: CAIGGQGGLQYNSPLHF. The CDR3 nucleotides are TGTGCCATAGGGGGACAGGGAGGGCTACAATATAATTCACCCCTCCACTTT.

The chain carries TRBV21-1 and TRBJ2-7; TRBD2 reflects the table's D call only, with no check against the DNA. TRBV21-1 is designated a pseudogene. This CDR3 contains 16 residues. CDR3 protein: CASSKGGGRPHREQYV. The CDR3 DNA sequence: TGTGCCAGCAGCAAAGGCGGAGGACGTCCCCATCGCGAGCAGTACGTC.

This clone was counted once. The chain is built from TRBV10-3 and TRBJ1-3, with 7 nucleotides matching TRBD1. Germline CDR1 reads ENHRY; CDR2 reads SYGVKD. The CDR3 has 15 residues. The V and J ends lost 6 bases and 1 base, in that order; junction bases with no gene match: 6. CDR3 loop: CAISGQERSGNTIYF. DNA for the CDR3: TGTGCCATCAGCGGACAGGAGAGATCTGGAAACACCATATATTTT.

J is TRBJ2-1 and V is TRBV6-5; TRBD1 is a possible D gene (5 bases). Germline CDR1 is MNHEY and CDR2 is SVGAGI. The CDR3 has 13 residues. V was shortened by 8 bases and J by 5 bases, with 13 bases between the two germline ends. CDR3 sequence reads: CASRRGLNNEQFF. CDR3 bases: TGTGCCAGCCGTAGGGGCCTCAACAATGAGCAGTTCTTC.

The chain has TRBV4-1 and TRBJ1-4; 9 nucleotides align to TRBD1. Trimming at V came to 4 bases and at J to 7 bases, leaving 10 bases not matched to a gene. Germline-derived CDR1 and CDR2 are MGHRA and YSYEKL. The CDR3 contains 16 residues. CDR3 amino acids: CASSRNPGQGSEKLFF. DNA of the CDR3: TGCGCCAGCAGCCGAAACCCGGGACAGGGTAGTGAAAAACTGTTTTTT.

The rearrangement links TRBV11-2 to TRBJ1-5, with D possibly matching TRBD1 (5 bases). Trimming took off 0 bases at V and 5 bases at J, with 5 bases between the two ends. This CDR3 spans 13 amino acids. The germline V gene has CDR1 SGHAT and CDR2 FQNNGV. CDR3 sequence (DNA): TGTGCCAGCAGCTTAGACAGGGATCAGCCCCAGCATTTT. Amino acids: CASSLDRDQPQHF.

The genes are TRBV5-1 and TRBJ2-2; D might be TRBD1 or TRBD2, each matching 5 bases. V lost 4 bases and J lost 1, with 11 bases in between. This CDR3 comprises 15 residues. Looked up from germline, CDR1 is SGHRS and CDR2 is YFSETQ. The CDR3 bases are TGCGCCAGCAGCGTGGAGAGGGGGAACACCGGGGAGCTGTTTTTT. This encodes CASSVERGNTGELFF.

CDR3: CASSSPGQFHQPQHF. For the CDR3, the DNA is TGTGCCAGCAGTTCCCCCGGACAGTTTCATCAGCCCCAGCATTTT. The rearrangement joins TRBV28 to TRBJ1-5, with D maybe TRBD1 (6 bases). CDR3 size: 15 residues. Germline V gives CDR1 MDHEN, CDR2 SYDVKM. V lost 4 bases and J lost 5, with 15 bases in between.